The TCR beta chain under discussion was sequenced for a study of T cell changes during pregnancy in multiple sclerosis. TCRdb keeps only in-frame clones here, not all; method: immunoSEQ multiplex PCR. The repertoire has 40,000 to 50,000 clones, 93% of them found once; the top ten carry 3% to 4.5%. J was trimmed by 5 bases and V by 4 bases; bases with no gene match: 12. The germline gives CDR1 MNHNS, CDR2 SASEGT. The CDR3 loop spans 16 amino acids. The gene calls are TRBV6-1 and TRBJ1-2; 8 nucleotides match TRBD1. Sample: CD8+ T cells from peripheral blood mononuclear cells, taken after pregnancy. The receptor was isolated from a female donor with multiple sclerosis, enrolled in a pregnancy study. The CDR3: CASSGTGLVKGYGYTF. Here the CDR3 DNA reads TGTGCCAGCAGTGGGACAGGGCTTGTGAAAGGGTATGGCTACACCTTC.